This TCR beta chain appears in the sequencing data of a study of T cells in women clearing cervical HPV infection. The germline gives CDR1 DFQATT, CDR2 SNEGSKA (reference sequence). J was trimmed by 7 bases and V by 6 bases; bases with no gene match: 6. The CDR3 is 12 amino acids. Data came from immunoSEQ multiplex PCR; TCRdb stores just in-frame clones and leaves some out. The sample table includes roughly 30,000 clones. As to this clone: The read ends 3 residues early relative to the CDR3; the germline J gene fills the gap.

The rearrangement uses TRBV20-1 and TRBJ2-4, with TRBD1 matching 7 bases. The origin of this receptor is a woman between 18 and 69 years old with a cervical HPV16 infection that either progressed to CIN3+ or cleared (not recorded which). The source material was blood buffy coat. CDR3 DNA, as far as it was read: TGCAGTGCCACACAGGGGCGGAACATT. Its protein is CSATQGRNI. The full CDR3 protein is CSATQGRNIQYF.